A single sample is the source of the 30 T cell receptor beta chains below, sequenced in a study of blood T cell repertoires in COVID-19. Using immunoSEQ multiplex PCR, the repertoire was profiled, and TCRdb retains in-frame clones only, with some absent. Among around 200,000 clones listed, about 84% were seen once. Sequencing input: PBMCs or T cells enriched from blood (not recorded which). These receptor sequences come from a woman between 35 and 50 years old with acute COVID-19.

This chain joins TRBV6-4 and TRBJ2-1; TRBD2 matches 8 bases. In germline, CDR1 is MRHNA, CDR2 SNTAGT. CDR3 length equals 14 residues. J lost 8 bases, V lost 3 bases, and 6 bases had no gene match. CDR3 in DNA: TGTGCCAGCAGTGAGGGACTAGGTGGCGATGAGCAGTTCTTC. It codes for CASSEGLGGDEQFF.

The table lists this clone with a few counts. V usage is TRBV19 and J usage is TRBJ2-7, with 9 bases lining up with TRBD2. The CDR3 contains 13 residues. Germline V gene data show CDR1 as LNHDA and CDR2 as SQIVND (reference sequence). After removal of 8 bases from V and 4 bases from J, the junction contained 6 bases not matched to a gene. The CDR3 is CASGSGRRYEQYF. The DNA for the CDR3 is TGTGCCAGTGGTAGCGGGAGAAGGTACGAGCAGTACTTC.

This chain joins TRBV12-3 or TRBV12-4 and TRBJ1-6; D ambiguous. CDR3 length: 13 amino acids. Trimming removed 3 bases from V and 10 bases from J, with 10 bases in between. This CDR3 reads CASSLKELSPLHF. CDR3 nucleotides: TGTGCCAGCAGTTTGAAGGAGTTGTCACCCCTCCACTTT.

This clone was detected a few times. The rearrangement uses TRBV5-4 and TRBJ2-1, with 10 bases fitting TRBD1. Germline V CDR1 and CDR2: SGHNT, YYREEE (reference sequence). The CDR3 is made up of 15 amino acids. J was trimmed by 8 bases and V by 0 bases; bases with no gene match: 5. CDR3 DNA: TGTGCCAGCAGCTTGGGTACGGGACAGGGGTATGAGCAGTTCTTC. It specifies CASSLGTGQGYEQFF.

This chain joins TRBV2 and TRBJ1-5; D is unresolved. From germline, CDR1 is SNHLY and CDR2 FYNNEI. This CDR3 comprises 14 residues. The V gene lost 0 bases and the J gene lost 0 bases, with 3 bases spanning the gap. In DNA, the CDR3 is TGTGCCAGCAGTGAAGCTCGTAGCAATCAGCCCCAGCATTTT. This encodes CASSEARSNQPQHF.

The rearrangement links TRBV4-2 to TRBJ1-3; D is uncertain. Germline assignment: CDR1 LGHNA and CDR2 YNFKEQ. With 1 base removed from V and 0 bases from J, the gap between germline ends came to 13 bases. CDR3 length: 17 residues. DNA for the CDR3: TGTGCCAGCAGCCAAGGCGAAAGCCCTGTCTCTGGAAACACCATATATTTT. Translating it yields CASSQGESPVSGNTIYF.

This clone was recorded a few times. The chain couples TRBV11-1 to TRBJ2-1; the D is unclear. V was cut by 2 bases and J by 10 bases, with 9 bases left in between. Germline lookup yields CDR1 SGHAT and CDR2 FQDESV (reference sequence). CDR3 length equals 12 residues. CDR3 DNA: TGTGCCAGCAGCTTACCCCTCGGGGAGCAGTTCTTC. This gives the protein CASSLPLGEQFF.

About this clone: Here the CDR3 omits its conserved ending phenylalanine or tryptophan, so a read error is the likely source. The limits of the CDR3 on the DNA are not certain, so only TCRdb's listed CDR3 is given. This chain connects TRBV10-3 to TRBJ1-1; TRBD1, the table's D call, was not compared with the DNA. CDR1 is ENHRY, CDR2 SYGVKD, per germline. The CDR3 comprises 12 residues, both ends counted. The CDR3 sequence is CAIRTGTGGEIL.

V gene TRBV19 combines with J gene TRBJ1-1; the match to TRBD1 covers 7 bases. Germline V gene lookup returns CDR1 LNHDA and CDR2 SQIVND (reference sequence). CDR3 length: 17 amino acids. Trimming cost V 6 bases and J 5 bases; bases outside gene matches: 18. CDR3: CASSLNLGGQDSTEAFF. In DNA, the CDR3 is TGTGCCAGTAGCTTAAATCTGGGTGGACAGGACTCTACTGAAGCTTTCTTT.

V usage is TRBV10-3 and J usage is TRBJ1-5; TRBD1 is a possible D gene (5 bases). The CDR3 consists of 15 residues. Trimming took off 6 bases at V and 4 bases at J, with 16 bases between the two ends. Per germline, CDR1 ENHRY and CDR2 SYGVKD. CDR3 bases: TGTGCCATCAGCCAGAGTGACAGTGCTAATCAGCCCCAGCATTTT. It encodes CAISQSDSANQPQHF.

By sample fraction, this clone is medium-sized. This chain links TRBV20-1 with TRBJ1-4, with unresolved D. V lost 3 bases and J lost 1, with 12 bases in between. Looked up from germline, CDR1 is DFQATT and CDR2 is SNEGSKA (reference sequence). The CDR3 is 15 amino acids. CDR3 loop: CSASEDSGTNEKLFF. In DNA, the CDR3 is TGCAGTGCTAGTGAGGATTCAGGAACTAATGAAAAACTGTTTTTT.

This chain uses TRBV28 with TRBJ2-2; 7 nucleotides match TRBD1. V lost 6 bases to trimming and J lost 5 bases; unmatched junction nucleotides: 9. From germline, CDR1 is MDHEN and CDR2 SYDVKM. The CDR3 totals 15 residues. The CDR3 is CASRIRGTWTGELFF. The CDR3 nucleotides are TGTGCCAGCAGAATCAGGGGGACGTGGACCGGGGAGCTGTTTTTT.

The rearrangement joins TRBV7-8 to TRBJ1-1, with 10 bases matching TRBD1. V was clipped by 2 bases and J by 6 bases; unmatched bases: 12. The CDR3 is 17 residues long. Germline assignment: CDR1 SGHVS and CDR2 FQNEAQ. The CDR3 spells CASSLLSTGGSVAEAFF. The CDR3 DNA reads TGTGCCAGCAGCTTATTATCGACAGGGGGCTCGGTTGCTGAAGCTTTCTTT.

The gene calls are TRBV7-9 and TRBJ1-4, with 7 bases matching TRBD1. The CDR3 is made up of 15 amino acids. V dropped 5 bases and J dropped 4; count of bases not matched to a gene: 7. Germline V gives CDR1 SEHNR, CDR2 FQNEAQ (reference sequence). For the CDR3, the DNA is TGTGCCAGCAGCCGAGACGGGACAGATAATGAAAAACTGTTTTTT. Its protein product is CASSRDGTDNEKLFF.

The genes are TRBV7-2 and TRBJ2-2, with a tentative D call TRBD1 (6 bases). Germline-derived CDR1 and CDR2 are SGHTA and FQGNSA. The CDR3 consists of 15 residues. Trimming removed 3 bases from V and 4 bases from J, with 12 bases in between. CDR3 in DNA: TGTGCCAGCAGCTTTGTAGAAGGGGGCACCGGGGAGCTGTTTTTT. Translation gives CASSFVEGGTGELFF.

The CDR3 region has the DNA TGTGCCAGCAGCCCACACCGACAGGGGGCGATCTATGGCTACACCTTC. Its protein is CASSPHRQGAIYGYTF. J is TRBJ1-2 and V is TRBV7-8; 10 positions match TRBD1. The V and J ends lost 5 bases and 4 bases, in that order; junction bases with no gene match: 10. Germline V gene data show CDR1 as SGHVS and CDR2 as FQNEAQ. CDR3 size: 16 residues. Filled out from reference TRBV7-8 and TRBJ1-2, the complete variable domain reads GAGVSQSPRYKVAKRGQDVALRCDPISGHVSLFWYQQALGQGPEFLTYFQNEAQLDKSGLPSDRFFAERPEGSVSTLKIQRTQQEDSAVYLCASSPHRQGAIYGYTFGSGTRLTVV.

The chain links TRBV9 to TRBJ1-1, with 7 bases that match TRBD1. Germline V gene data show CDR1 as SGDLS and CDR2 as YYNGEE. The CDR3 length is 15 residues. With V trimmed by 0 bases and J by 4 bases, 6 bases remained unmatched. The CDR3 DNA follows: TGTGCCAGCAGCGTAGAACTTGGGACAGTCACTGAAGCTTTCTTT. Amino acids: CASSVELGTVTEAFF.

The CDR3 region has the DNA TGTGCCAGCGGCAGGGAACTGTATAATTCACCCCTCCACTTT. Translation: CASGRELYNSPLHF. The chain employs TRBV27 and TRBJ1-6, with TRBD1 as a possible D gene (5 bases). The CDR3 runs 14 residues. Germline values: CDR1 MNHEY, CDR2 SMNVEV (reference sequence). The V and J ends lost 8 bases and 4 bases respectively, with 12 bases between them.

The chain joins TRBV5-1 to TRBJ2-7, with TRBD2 matching over 8 bases. The V gene end was trimmed by 2 bases and the J gene end by 0 bases; junction bases not matched to a gene: 4. This CDR3 is built from 15 residues. Per the germline V gene, CDR1 is SGHRS and CDR2 is YFSETQ. The CDR3 is CASSLTSGSSYEQYF. In DNA form, the CDR3 reads TGCGCCAGCAGCTTAACTAGCGGAAGCTCCTACGAGCAGTACTTC.

The chain carries TRBV6-5 and TRBJ1-1; D is ambiguous. Germline V CDR1 and CDR2: MNHEY, SVGAGI. CDR3 length: 14 amino acids. Between the trimmed V and J ends, which lost 0 bases and 6 bases, there was a span of 11 bases. As DNA, the CDR3 is TGTGCCAGCAGTTACTCGAGGTGGAGCTCTGAAGCTTTCTTT. The encoded protein is CASSYSRWSSEAFF.

The chain combines TRBV29-1 with TRBJ2-1, with D possibly matching TRBD1 (6 bases). The V end was cut by 7 bases, the J end by 3 bases, with 16 bases between. Germline CDR1 reads SQVTM; CDR2 reads ANQGSEA. The CDR3 consists of 14 residues. The CDR3 DNA reads as TGCAGCGGGAGACCTGGACAGTTCTACAATGAGCAGTTCTTC. This sequence encodes CSGRPGQFYNEQFF.

The chain links TRBV2 to TRBJ2-5, with 8 nucleotides matching TRBD2. Germline values: CDR1 SNHLY, CDR2 FYNNEI. The CDR3 consists of 15 residues. V shed 6 bases and J 5 bases; nucleotides not matched to a gene: 11. The CDR3 DNA is TGTGCCAGCAGGCCCGGGAGGGTGGCGATGGAGACCCAGTACTTC. Amino acids: CASRPGRVAMETQYF.

The sample holds a few counts of this clone. The CDR3 DNA is TGCGCCAGCAGCTACGGGACACAAAACACCGGGGAGCTGTTTTTT. It yields the protein CASSYGTQNTGELFF. V gene TRBV5-1 combines with J gene TRBJ2-2, with D perhaps matching TRBD1 (6 bases). V lost 3 bases to trimming and J lost 2 bases, with 11 bases between them. Germline CDR1 is SGHRS and CDR2 is YFSETQ. The CDR3 has 15 residues.

The genes are TRBV29-1 and TRBJ2-7; possibly TRBD1 for D (6 bases). This CDR3 contains 13 residues. Germline assignment: CDR1 SQVTM and CDR2 ANQGSEA. Trimming shortened V by 4 bases and J by 4 bases, and 14 bases separated the two germline ends. The CDR3 loop reads CSVGDTRSYEQYF. The CDR3 DNA follows: TGCAGCGTTGGGGACACTCGGTCGTACGAGCAGTACTTC.

The chain has TRBV14 and TRBJ1-2; TRBD1 is a possible D gene (6 bases). V was shortened by 4 bases and J by 2 bases, with 8 bases between the two germline ends. There are 13 residues in the CDR3. Germline CDR1 and CDR2: SGHDN and FVKESK. The CDR3 DNA reads as TGTGCCAGCAGCCCTCAGGGGAACTATGGCTACACCTTC. This codes for CASSPQGNYGYTF.

The chain employs TRBV2 and TRBJ1-2; 7 bases match TRBD1. Germline V gene sequence: CDR1 SNHLY, CDR2 FYNNEI. The V and J ends lost 6 bases and 6 bases, in that order; junction bases with no gene match: 7. This CDR3 region has 13 residues. In DNA, the CDR3 is TGTGCCAGCAGAGAAACAGGGGAAGATGGCTACACCTTC. Encoded protein: CASRETGEDGYTF.

The chain couples TRBV19 to TRBJ2-7; 7 positions match TRBD1. The germline gives CDR1 LNHDA, CDR2 SQIVND (reference sequence). The trim removed 2 bases at V and 7 bases at J, leaving 11 bases unmatched. There are 15 residues in the CDR3. The CDR3 region has the DNA TGTGCCAGTAGTATAAACCCAGACAGGGCAGAAGAGCAGTACTTC. Translation: CASSINPDRAEEQYF.

V usage is TRBV29-1 and J usage is TRBJ1-1; D is uncertain. Germline V lookup: CDR1 SQVTM, CDR2 ANQGSEA. This CDR3 comprises 13 residues. Trimming shortened V by 3 bases and J by 1 base, and 9 bases separated the two germline ends. CDR3 residues: CSVERLWNTEAFF. The CDR3 DNA is TGCAGCGTTGAGCGCCTTTGGAACACTGAAGCTTTCTTT.

The chain carries TRBV19 and TRBJ2-3; 8 bases agree with TRBD2. CDR3 length: 15 residues. Trimming at V came to 10 bases and at J to 3 bases, leaving 12 bases not matched to a gene. Germline CDR1 LNHDA, CDR2 SQIVND (reference sequence). The CDR3 is CATSPRGGRTDTQYF. CDR3 DNA sequence: TGTGCCACCTCCCCCCGGGGGGGCCGGACAGATACGCAGTATTTT. Filled out from reference TRBV19 and TRBJ2-3, the complete variable domain reads DGGITQSPKYLFRKEGQNVTLSCEQNLNHDAMYWYRQDPGQGLRLIYYSQIVNDFQKGDIAEGYSVSREKKESFPLTVTSAQKNPTAFYLCATSPRGGRTDTQYFGPGTRLTVL.

The J gene is TRBJ1-6, the V gene TRBV5-1; possible D gene TRBD1, 6 bases. The length of the CDR3 is 15 residues. V was clipped by 4 bases and J by 7 bases, with 15 bases between them. Germline lookup yields CDR1 SGHRS and CDR2 YFSETQ. The CDR3 reads CASSEPLQGNSPLHF. The CDR3 nucleotides read TGCGCCAGCAGCGAACCTTTGCAGGGGAATTCACCCCTCCACTTT. Full variable domain (rest looked up from reference TRBV5-1 and TRBJ1-6): KAGVTQTPRYLIKTRGQQVTLSCSPISGHRSVSWYQQTPGQGLQFLFEYFSETQRNKGNFPGRFSGRQFSNSRSEMNVSTLELGDSALYLCASSEPLQGNSPLHFGNGTRLTVT.